Presented here are 25 T cell receptor beta chains from one specimen sequenced in a study of blood T cell repertoires in COVID-19. Produced via immunoSEQ multiplex PCR; TCRdb's table is partial and in-frame only. The top ten clones hold about 1.2% of a sample with approximately 350,000 clones, 80% to 90% of them seen once. The sample taken for sequencing was peripheral blood. These TCRs come from a middle-aged man with acute or convalescent COVID-19.

This clone has a handful of counts. The rearrangement links TRBV3-1 (or the pseudogene TRBV3-2) to TRBJ1-2; TRBD1 matches at 10 bases. The CDR3 totals 15 residues. Losses at the gene ends were 0 bases for V and 8 bases for J; bases not matched to a gene: 6. Germline values: CDR1 LGHDT, CDR2 YNNKEL (reference sequence). As DNA, the CDR3 is TGTGCCAGCAGCCAAGATTCGGGACAGGGGTGGGGCTACACCTTC. It encodes CASSQDSGQGWGYTF.

The chain is built from TRBV7-8 and TRBJ2-2; TRBD2 aligns across 8 bases. J lost 4 bases, V lost 4 bases, and 5 bases had no gene match. Germline V gene sequence: CDR1 SGHVS, CDR2 FQNEAQ. The CDR3 is 15 residues long. The CDR3 loop reads CASSSGGGSTGELFF. The CDR3 DNA reads TGTGCCAGCAGCTCCGGGGGGGGGAGCACCGGGGAGCTGTTTTTT. Looking up the rest from reference TRBV7-8 and TRBJ2-2 gives the full variable domain: GAGVSQSPRYKVAKRGQDVALRCDPISGHVSLFWYQQALGQGPEFLTYFQNEAQLDKSGLPSDRFFAERPEGSVSTLKIQRTQQEDSAVYLCASSSGGGSTGELFFGEGSRLTVL.

This clone was detected a few times. J is TRBJ1-3 and V is TRBV10-3; D is uncertain. This CDR3 has 17 amino acids. V was trimmed by 4 bases and J by 1 base, leaving 17 bases between them. CDR1 ENHRY and CDR2 SYGVKD come from the germline V gene. This CDR3 is CAISVSPQTTSGNTIYF. CDR3 nucleotide sequence: TGTGCCATCAGTGTATCCCCACAGACGACGTCTGGAAACACCATATATTTT.

The chain has TRBV5-4 and TRBJ1-1; D gene ambiguous. The V gene lost 1 base and the J gene lost 3 bases, with 13 bases spanning the gap. The CDR3 is 15 residues long. Germline CDR1 is SGHNT and CDR2 is YYREEE (reference sequence). The CDR3 bases are TGTGCCAGCAGCTTGTTAGGGTGGGAGGACACTGAAGCTTTCTTT. This translates into CASSLLGWEDTEAFF.

The CDR3 sequence is CASSFLDRGNEQFF. CDR3 coding DNA: TGTGCCAGCAGCTTCTTGGACAGGGGCAATGAGCAGTTCTTC. The chain combines TRBV7-3 with TRBJ2-1, with TRBD1 matching 9 bases. The CDR3 extends over 14 amino acids. The ends lost 3 bases at V and 6 bases at J; junction bases unmatched: 3. The germline V gene encodes CDR1 SGHTA and CDR2 FQGTGA.

V gene TRBV10-1 combines with J gene TRBJ1-1, with 8 nucleotides matching TRBD1. This CDR3 comprises 15 residues. Germline trimming cut 2 bases from V and 5 bases from J; bases unmatched to any gene: 7. The germline gives CDR1 WNHNN, CDR2 SYGVQD (reference sequence). This CDR3 reads CASSEIQGAVTEAFF. The CDR3 bases are TGCGCCAGCAGTGAGATTCAGGGGGCGGTAACTGAAGCTTTCTTT.

J is TRBJ2-4 and V is TRBV7-2; D is unclear. CDR1 and CDR2 (germline): SGHTA, FQGNSA. The length of the CDR3 is 16 residues. V was trimmed by 1 base and J by 0 bases, leaving 10 bases between them. The CDR3: CASSLGPDSAKNIQYF. In DNA form, the CDR3 reads TGTGCCAGCAGCTTAGGCCCCGACTCAGCCAAAAACATTCAGTACTTC.

The V and J genes are TRBV29-1 and TRBJ2-7; TRBD1 matches 9 bases. Germline V gives CDR1 SQVTM, CDR2 ANQGSEA. V shed 7 bases and J 6 bases; nucleotides not matched to a gene: 10. CDR3 size: 13 residues. DNA of the CDR3: TGCAGCGCCACCGGGACAGGGAACGGCGAGCAGTACTTC. Its translation: CSATGTGNGEQYF.

V and J are TRBV3-1 (or the pseudogene TRBV3-2) and TRBJ2-7, with unresolved D. The CDR3 totals 13 residues. The germline V gene encodes CDR1 LGHDT and CDR2 YNNKEL (reference sequence). V gave up 0 bases and J gave up 5 bases, with 8 bases separating them. In DNA form, the CDR3 reads TGTGCCAGCAGCCAAGAACATTACGACGAGCAGTACTTC. This translates into CASSQEHYDEQYF.

The V and J genes are TRBV7-6 and TRBJ1-3; 7 positions agree with TRBD1. Germline trimming cut 5 bases from V and 4 bases from J; bases unmatched to any gene: 8. The CDR3 totals 15 residues. Germline CDR1 is SGHVS and CDR2 is FNYEAQ. The DNA of the CDR3 is TGTGCCAGCAGCCCGGGACAGCCTGAGGGAAACACCATATATTTT. Translated, it gives CASSPGQPEGNTIYF.

The V gene is TRBV2, the J gene TRBJ1-2; no firm D call. The V gene's germline CDR1 is SNHLY and CDR2 FYNNEI. The V end lost 2 bases, the J end lost 3 bases, and 10 bases lay between the germline ends. This CDR3 has 14 residues. The chain's CDR3 is CASSEWQDHYGYTF. The CDR3 coding sequence is TGTGCCAGCAGTGAATGGCAGGATCACTATGGCTACACCTTC.

V gene TRBV10-3 combines with J gene TRBJ2-1, with 8 bases that match TRBD2. Per germline, CDR1 ENHRY and CDR2 SYGVKD. This CDR3 is built from 14 residues. V shed 6 bases and J 2 bases; nucleotides not matched to a gene: 3. The DNA of the CDR3 is TGTGCCATCAGAGGACTAGCAACCTACAATGAGCAGTTCTTC. The encoded protein is CAIRGLATYNEQFF.

The chain employs TRBV7-9 and TRBJ1-5; D is perhaps TRBD1 (6 bases). Germline CDR1 reads SEHNR; CDR2 reads FQNEAQ (reference sequence). The CDR3 contains 17 residues. The ends were cut back, 2 bases at V and 0 bases at J, with 14 bases in the middle. The CDR3 sequence is CASSLLGQLYSNQPQHF. For the CDR3, the DNA is TGTGCCAGCAGCTTACTCGGACAGCTTTATAGCAATCAGCCCCAGCATTTT. Full variable domain (outside the CDR3, taken from reference TRBV7-9 and TRBJ1-5): DTGVSQNPRHKITKRGQNVTFRCDPISEHNRLYWYRQTLGQGPEFLTYFQNEAQLEKSRLLSDRFSAERPKGSFSTLEIQRTEQGDSAMYLCASSLLGQLYSNQPQHFGDGTRLSIL.

Only one count was recorded for this clone. V is TRBV20-1 and J is TRBJ2-3, with D possibly matching TRBD2 (6 bases). Germline-derived CDR1 and CDR2 are DFQATT and SNEGSKA (reference sequence). The CDR3 extends over 14 amino acids. Trimming removed 3 bases from V and 2 bases from J, with 12 bases in between. The CDR3 spells CSASSGDPTDTQYF. The CDR3 DNA sequence: TGCAGTGCTAGTTCGGGGGATCCCACAGATACGCAGTATTTT.

V usage is TRBV6-5 and J usage is TRBJ1-3, with 7 positions matching TRBD1. Unmatched junction bases numbered 5, after V lost 2 bases and J lost 1 base. The CDR3 length is 16 residues. Germline loops: CDR1 MNHEY, CDR2 SVGAGI. CDR3 in DNA: TGTGCCAGCAGTTACGAACAGGGGCTTTCTGGAAACACCATATATTTT. It encodes CASSYEQGLSGNTIYF.

The chain employs TRBV19 and TRBJ1-5; TRBD1 might be the D (5 bases). CDR1 and CDR2 from the germline V gene are LNHDA and SQIVND (reference sequence). The CDR3 extends over 15 amino acids. V was cut by 7 bases and J by 2 bases, with 15 bases left in between. CDR3 loop: CASTTGGEGNQPQHF. The CDR3 DNA reads TGTGCCAGTACCACGGGGGGAGAAGGCAATCAGCCCCAGCATTTT.

The V call is TRBV28, the J call TRBJ2-7; 8 bases fit TRBD1. Unmatched junction bases numbered 6, after V lost 6 bases and J lost 2 bases. The germline V gene encodes CDR1 MDHEN and CDR2 SYDVKM. This CDR3 has 14 residues. CDR3 sequence reads: CASRPTGDAYEQYF. DNA of the CDR3: TGTGCCAGCAGACCGACAGGGGACGCCTACGAGCAGTACTTC.

The chain joins TRBV2 to TRBJ2-5, with D tentatively TRBD2 (5 bases). Deletions cut 3 bases from V and 9 bases from J, with 8 bases between. Germline CDR1 is SNHLY and CDR2 is FYNNEI. This CDR3 has 11 residues. CDR3 amino acids: CASSERVAQYF. DNA for the CDR3: TGTGCCAGCAGTGAGAGGGTCGCCCAGTACTTC.

The chain has TRBV9 and TRBJ1-2, with a possible D match to TRBD1 (5 bases). V was pared by 4 bases and J by 2 bases, with 15 bases between. The CDR3 consists of 15 residues. Germline-derived CDR1 and CDR2 are SGDLS and YYNGEE. Here the CDR3 DNA reads TGTGCCAGCAGCAGAGGGGTGGGACTGAACTATGGCTACACCTTC. As protein: CASSRGVGLNYGYTF.

The chain carries TRBV7-9 and TRBJ2-1; D might be TRBD2 (6 bases). CDR1 and CDR2 from the germline V gene are SEHNR and FQNEAQ (reference sequence). Trimming stripped 2 bases from V and 8 bases from J, with 13 bases between. CDR3 length: 14 amino acids. In DNA, the CDR3 is TGTGCCAGCAGCTTATCGAGACTAGGCCATGAGCAGTTCTTC. It translates to CASSLSRLGHEQFF.

The CDR3, as DNA: TGCGCCAGCAGCGGAGGGACGGATAACTATGGCTACACCTTC. It specifies CASSGGTDNYGYTF. The V call is TRBV5-1, the J call TRBJ1-2; D is perhaps TRBD1 (5 bases). The CDR3 contains 14 residues. Germline CDR1 and CDR2: SGHRS and YFSETQ. V shed 4 bases and J shed 1 base, with 11 bases lying between them. The full variable domain, completed using reference TRBV5-1 and TRBJ1-2, is KAGVTQTPRYLIKTRGQQVTLSCSPISGHRSVSWYQQTPGQGLQFLFEYFSETQRNKGNFPGRFSGRQFSNSRSEMNVSTLELGDSALYLCASSGGTDNYGYTFGSGTRLTVV.

This chain connects TRBV27 to TRBJ2-2; possible D gene TRBD2, 6 bases. In germline, CDR1 is MNHEY, CDR2 SMNVEV (reference sequence). This CDR3 contains 14 residues. The V end was cut by 6 bases, the J end by 6 bases, with 14 bases between. CDR3 region: CASSPRGLPGELFF. The CDR3 DNA follows: TGTGCCAGCAGCCCCCGGGGGTTGCCCGGGGAGCTGTTTTTT.

The chain recombines TRBV28 with TRBJ1-5, with TRBD1 matching over 7 bases. Germline loops: CDR1 MDHEN, CDR2 SYDVKM. There are 15 residues in the CDR3. Trimming removed 5 bases from V and 2 bases from J; junction bases left unmatched: 6. This CDR3 reads CASSLQGRGNQPQHF. The CDR3 DNA sequence: TGTGCCAGCAGTCTACAGGGGAGAGGCAATCAGCCCCAGCATTTT.

The chain combines TRBV10-3 with TRBJ2-5; 8 bases line up with TRBD1. CDR1 and CDR2 (germline): ENHRY, SYGVKD. J lost 5 bases, V lost 4 bases, and 15 bases had no gene match. The CDR3 contains 17 residues. The CDR3 protein is CAISASDRAFVRETQYF. For the CDR3, the DNA is TGTGCCATCAGTGCATCGGACAGGGCGTTTGTCCGCGAGACCCAGTACTTC.

V and J are TRBV19 and TRBJ2-1; D possibly corresponds to TRBD2 (6 bases). V was clipped by 3 bases and J by 7 bases, with 10 bases between them. In germline, CDR1 is LNHDA, CDR2 SQIVND (reference sequence). The CDR3 length is 13 residues. CDR3 protein: CASSITGRNEQFF. The CDR3 DNA sequence: TGTGCCAGTAGTATTACGGGGAGGAATGAGCAGTTCTTC.